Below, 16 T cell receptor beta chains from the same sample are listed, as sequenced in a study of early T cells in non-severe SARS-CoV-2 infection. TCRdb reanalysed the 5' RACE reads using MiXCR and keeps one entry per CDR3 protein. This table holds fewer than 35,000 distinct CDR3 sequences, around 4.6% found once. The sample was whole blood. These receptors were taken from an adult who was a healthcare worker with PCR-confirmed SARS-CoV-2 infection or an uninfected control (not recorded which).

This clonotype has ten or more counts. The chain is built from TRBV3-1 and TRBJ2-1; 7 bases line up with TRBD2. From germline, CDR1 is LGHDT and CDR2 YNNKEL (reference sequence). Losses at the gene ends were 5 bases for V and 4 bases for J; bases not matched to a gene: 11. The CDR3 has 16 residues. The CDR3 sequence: CASSIPSGVGYNEQFF. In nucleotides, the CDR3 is TGTGCCAGCAGCATTCCGAGCGGGGTAGGGTACAATGAGCAGTTCTTC.

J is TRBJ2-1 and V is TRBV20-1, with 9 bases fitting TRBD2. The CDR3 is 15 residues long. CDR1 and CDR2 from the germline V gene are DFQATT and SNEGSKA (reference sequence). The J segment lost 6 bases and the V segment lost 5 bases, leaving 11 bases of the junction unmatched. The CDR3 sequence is CSAPRRLAGLNEQFF. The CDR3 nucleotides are TGCAGTGCTCCCAGGCGGCTAGCGGGGCTCAATGAGCAGTTCTTC.

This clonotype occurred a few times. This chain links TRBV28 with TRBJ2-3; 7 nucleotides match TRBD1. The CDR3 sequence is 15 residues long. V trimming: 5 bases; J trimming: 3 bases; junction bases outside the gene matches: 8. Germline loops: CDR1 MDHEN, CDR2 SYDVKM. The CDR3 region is CASSPSGQETDTQYF. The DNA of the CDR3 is TGTGCCAGCAGTCCTTCAGGACAGGAGACAGATACGCAGTATTTT.

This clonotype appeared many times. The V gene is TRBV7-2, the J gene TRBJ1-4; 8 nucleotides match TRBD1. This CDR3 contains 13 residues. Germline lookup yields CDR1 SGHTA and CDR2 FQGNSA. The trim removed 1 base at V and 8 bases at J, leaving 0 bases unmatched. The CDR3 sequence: CASSLDRGEKLFF. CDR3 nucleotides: TGTGCCAGCAGCTTAGACAGGGGGGAAAAACTGTTTTTT.

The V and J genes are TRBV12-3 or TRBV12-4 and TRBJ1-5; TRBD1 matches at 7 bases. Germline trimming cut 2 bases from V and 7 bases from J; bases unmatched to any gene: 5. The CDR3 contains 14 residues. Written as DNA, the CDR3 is TGTGCCAGCAGTTTATCAGGGGGTGAGCAGCCCCAGCATTTT. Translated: CASSLSGGEQPQHF.

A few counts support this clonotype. The CDR3 bases are TGCAGTGCTAGAGTAAGACTAGCGGGCGTGGGTGAGCAGTTCTTC. Amino acids: CSARVRLAGVGEQFF. The rearrangement uses TRBV20-1 and TRBJ2-1; 10 nucleotides agree with TRBD2. J was trimmed by 9 bases and V by 1 base; bases with no gene match: 9. The length of the CDR3 is 15 residues. Per germline, CDR1 DFQATT and CDR2 SNEGSKA (reference sequence).

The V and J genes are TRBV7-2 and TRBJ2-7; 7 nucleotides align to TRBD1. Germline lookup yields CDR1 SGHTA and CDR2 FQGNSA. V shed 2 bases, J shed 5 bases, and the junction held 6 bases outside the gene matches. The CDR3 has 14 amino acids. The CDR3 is CASSLRQGSHEQYF. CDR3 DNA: TGTGCCAGCAGCTTACGACAGGGAAGCCACGAGCAGTACTTC. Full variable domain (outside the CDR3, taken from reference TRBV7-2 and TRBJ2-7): GAGVSQSPSNKVTEKGKDVELRCDPISGHTALYWYRQSLGQGLEFLIYFQGNSAPDKSGLPSDRFSAERTGGSVSTLTIQRTQQEDSAVYLCASSLRQGSHEQYFGPGTRLTVT.

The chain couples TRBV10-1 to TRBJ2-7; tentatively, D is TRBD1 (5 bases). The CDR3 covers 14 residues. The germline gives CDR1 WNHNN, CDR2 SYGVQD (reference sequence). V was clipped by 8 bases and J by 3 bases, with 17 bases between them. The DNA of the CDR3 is TGCGCCAGCTTCAGTCAGGGTGAGGACTACGAGCAGTACTTC. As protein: CASFSQGEDYEQYF.

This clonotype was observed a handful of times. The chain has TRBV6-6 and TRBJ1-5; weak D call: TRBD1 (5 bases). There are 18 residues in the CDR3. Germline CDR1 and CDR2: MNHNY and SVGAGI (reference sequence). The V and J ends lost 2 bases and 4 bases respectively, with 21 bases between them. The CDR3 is CASSYPTGARAANQPQHF. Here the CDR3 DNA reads TGTGCCAGCAGTTACCCCACCGGAGCCAGGGCAGCTAATCAGCCCCAGCATTTT.

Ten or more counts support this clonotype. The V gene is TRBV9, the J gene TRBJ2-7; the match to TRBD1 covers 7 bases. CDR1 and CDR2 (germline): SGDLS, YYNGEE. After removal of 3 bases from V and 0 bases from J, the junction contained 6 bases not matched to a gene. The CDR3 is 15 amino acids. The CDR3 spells CASSAAWDSSYEQYF. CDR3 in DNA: TGTGCCAGCAGCGCGGCATGGGACAGCTCCTACGAGCAGTACTTC.

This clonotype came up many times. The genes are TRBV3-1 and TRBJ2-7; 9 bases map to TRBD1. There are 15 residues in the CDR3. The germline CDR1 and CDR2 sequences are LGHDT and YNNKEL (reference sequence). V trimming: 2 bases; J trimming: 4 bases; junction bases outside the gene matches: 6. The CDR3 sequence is CASSQSLGQGYEQYF. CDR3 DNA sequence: TGTGCCAGCAGCCAAAGCCTGGGACAGGGTTACGAGCAGTACTTC.

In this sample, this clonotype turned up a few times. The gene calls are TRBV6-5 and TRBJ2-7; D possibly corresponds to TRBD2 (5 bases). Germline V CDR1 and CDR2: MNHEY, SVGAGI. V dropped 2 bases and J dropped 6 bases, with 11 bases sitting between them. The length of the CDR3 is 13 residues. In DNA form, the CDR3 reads TGTGCCAGCAGTTACGAGCTGCGGGCCGAGCAGTACTTC. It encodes CASSYELRAEQYF.

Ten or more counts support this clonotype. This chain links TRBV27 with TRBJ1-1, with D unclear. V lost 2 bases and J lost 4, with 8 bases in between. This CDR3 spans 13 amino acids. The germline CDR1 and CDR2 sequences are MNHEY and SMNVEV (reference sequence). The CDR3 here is CASSLMVSTEAFF. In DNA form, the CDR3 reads TGTGCCAGCAGTTTAATGGTTTCCACTGAAGCTTTCTTT.

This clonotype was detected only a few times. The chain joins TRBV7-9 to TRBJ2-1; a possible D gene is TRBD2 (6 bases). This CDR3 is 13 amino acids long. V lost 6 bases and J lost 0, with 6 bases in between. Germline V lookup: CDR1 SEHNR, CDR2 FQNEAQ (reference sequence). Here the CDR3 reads CASRGGSYNEQFF. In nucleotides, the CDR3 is TGTGCCAGCAGGGGAGGCTCCTACAATGAGCAGTTCTTC.

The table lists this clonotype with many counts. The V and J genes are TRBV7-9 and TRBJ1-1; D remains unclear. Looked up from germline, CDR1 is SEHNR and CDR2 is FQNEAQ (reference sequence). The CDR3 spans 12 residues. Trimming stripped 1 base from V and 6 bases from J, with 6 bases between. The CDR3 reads CASSLVSAEAFF. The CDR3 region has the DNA TGTGCCAGCAGCTTAGTCAGCGCTGAAGCTTTCTTT.

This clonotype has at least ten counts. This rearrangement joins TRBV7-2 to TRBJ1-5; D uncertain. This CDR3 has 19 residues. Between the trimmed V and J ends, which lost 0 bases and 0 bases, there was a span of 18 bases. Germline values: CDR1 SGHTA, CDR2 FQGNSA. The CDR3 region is CASSLALRPGPYSNQPQHF. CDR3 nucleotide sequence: TGTGCCAGCAGCTTAGCGCTCCGGCCAGGCCCATATAGCAATCAGCCCCAGCATTTT. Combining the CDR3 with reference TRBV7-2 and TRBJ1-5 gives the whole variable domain GAGVSQSPSNKVTEKGKDVELRCDPISGHTALYWYRQSLGQGLEFLIYFQGNSAPDKSGLPSDRFSAERTGGSVSTLTIQRTQQEDSAVYLCASSLALRPGPYSNQPQHFGDGTRLSIL.